Detailed here is one T cell receptor (beta chain). Measured with immunoSEQ multiplex PCR; TCRdb has only the in-frame clones, and not every one. The sample lists 55,000 to 75,000 clones, 91% occurring once. CDR1 MNHEY and CDR2 SVGAGI come from the germline V gene. This CDR3 has 14 amino acids. V was clipped by 5 bases and J by 7 bases, with 15 bases between them. The data derive from a study of technical replicates of blood from a few donors. Sequenced material: PBMCs. V usage is TRBV6-5 and J usage is TRBJ1-5; D not certain. The TCR comes from a human donor in good health. Some clones in this sample may be carry-over from other donors' samples. CDR3 nucleotide sequence: TGTGCCAGCAGTGGCGGAACCCCGGGGCAGCCCCAGCATTTT. This translates into CASSGGTPGQPQHF.